The 30 T cell receptor beta chains listed next were all sequenced from one sample in a study of memory B cells and T cells in multiple sclerosis. These TCRs are of unknown antigen specificity. Only in-frame clones appear in the TCRdb table, and some are missing; sequencing was by immunoSEQ multiplex PCR. The data contain 11,000 or so clones, 84% of them singletons. Separate sequencing covered autoproliferating (CFSE-dim) and non-proliferating (CFSE-high) T cells from stimulus-free culture. Cultures began with fewer than 5.5x10^7 CFSE-labeled PBMCs, unstimulated for roughly seven days, with replicate wells pooled. Sequenced input: PBMCs from blood kept in culture. These receptor sequences come from a human donor with multiple sclerosis.

This clone was seen only once. The DNA for the CDR3 is TGCGCCAGCAGCTCCCCAATTGGGGTAGGGTTTCAAGAGACCCAGTACTTC. Its protein is CASSSPIGVGFQETQYF. The V call is TRBV5-1, the J call TRBJ2-5; D is uncertain. The germline V and J ends were trimmed by 3 bases and 2 bases, with 20 bases remaining between them. The length of the CDR3 is 17 residues. Germline-derived CDR1 and CDR2 are SGHRS and YFSETQ.

The chain is built from TRBV28 and TRBJ2-7; 13 bases are shared with TRBD2. The J call may be in error: the DNA end matches TRBJ2-1 better. Per the germline V gene, CDR1 is MDHEN and CDR2 is SYDVKM. The CDR3 is made up of 15 amino acids. This CDR3 reads CASSLGLAGFNEQFF. In nucleotides, the CDR3 is TGTGCCAGCAGCTTGGGACTAGCGGGATTTAATGAGCAGTTCTTC.

Only one count was recorded for this clone. The V and J genes are TRBV6-4 and TRBJ2-7; 7 bases align to TRBD2. The V gene end was trimmed by 0 bases and the J gene end by 2 bases; junction bases not matched to a gene: 4. Germline values: CDR1 MRHNA, CDR2 SNTAGT. This CDR3 has 15 residues. The CDR3 DNA sequence: TGTGCCAGCAGTGACTCGGCTAGCGGACCCTACGAGCAGTACTTC. It translates to CASSDSASGPYEQYF.

The gene calls are TRBV29-1 and TRBJ2-3, with TRBD1 matching 7 bases. The V segment lost 1 base and the J segment 4 bases; nucleotides outside the gene matches: 5. The CDR3 length is 14 residues. The germline V gene has CDR1 SQVTM and CDR2 ANQGSEA. The CDR3 here is CSVEGATGSDTQYF. The CDR3 nucleotides are TGCAGCGTTGAAGGGGCGACAGGGTCAGATACGCAGTATTTT.

The chain has TRBV21-1 and TRBJ1-2. TRBV21-1 is tagged as a pseudogene. The CDR3 runs to 11 residues. DNA of the CDR3: TGTGCCAGCAGCGAACGCTATGGCTACACCTTC. As protein: CASSERYGYTF.

This clone was detected only a few times. The V and J genes are TRBV19 and TRBJ2-3, with 10 bases matching TRBD1. The CDR3 is made up of 16 amino acids. V was pared by 1 base and J by 3 bases, with 4 bases of the junction left unmatched. The germline gives CDR1 LNHDA, CDR2 SQIVND (reference sequence). The DNA for the CDR3 is TGTGCCAGTAGTATAGGACAGGGGGCAAGGACAGATACGCAGTATTTT. Its protein is CASSIGQGARTDTQYF.

This chain uses TRBV5-1 with TRBJ2-5, with D perhaps being TRBD1 or TRBD2 (6 bases each). The CDR3 runs to 14 residues. Per the germline V gene, CDR1 is SGHRS and CDR2 is YFSETQ. Trimming left V 0 bases short and J 4 bases short, with 10 bases between. The DNA of the CDR3 is TGCGCCAGCAGCTTGGGAGGGGGGCGAGAGACCCAGTACTTC. It is translated as CASSLGGGRETQYF.

The rearrangement joins TRBV5-6 to TRBJ2-3; 7 bases are shared with TRBD2. Germline CDR1 is SGHDT and CDR2 is YYEEEE. The CDR3 length is 17 residues. V lost 2 bases, J lost 1 base, and 10 bases stayed unmatched. The chain's CDR3 is CASSFLLAGVRTDTQYF. As DNA, the CDR3 is TGTGCCAGCAGCTTCCTATTGGCGGGAGTACGCACAGATACGCAGTATTTT.

The chain has TRBV2 and TRBJ2-5; D gene ambiguous. Judging by the DNA end, TRBJ2-7 fits better; the J call may be wrong. Germline CDR1 and CDR2: SNHLY and FYNNEI. The CDR3 runs to 14 residues. CDR3 in DNA: TGTGCCAGCAGCGTTGACAAAGGGTACTACGAGCAGTACTTC. This translates into CASSVDKGYYEQYF.

The chain combines TRBV27 with TRBJ2-7; weak D call: TRBD2 (5 bases). The CDR3 totals 16 residues. CDR1 is MNHEY, CDR2 SMNVEV, per germline (reference sequence). The V end was cut by 3 bases, the J end by 9 bases, with 24 bases between. The CDR3 sequence is CASSFSGSRDGWGQYF. The CDR3 DNA follows: TGTGCCAGCAGTTTCTCGGGCTCTCGGGATGGGTGGGGGCAGTACTTC.

This clone was detected only once. The chain uses TRBV6-5 and TRBJ2-1; 11 bases align to TRBD2. The germline gives CDR1 MNHEY, CDR2 SVGAGI. This CDR3 has 15 amino acids. J lost 3 bases, V lost 5 bases, and 3 bases had no gene match. Here the CDR3 DNA reads TGTGCCAGCAGTCTAGCGGGAGGTTACTACAATGAGCAGTTCTTC. Its protein is CASSLAGGYYNEQFF.

The chain couples TRBV5-1 to TRBJ1-1; 12 bases line up with TRBD1. With 4 bases clipped from V and 1 base from J, the junction kept 5 bases outside the gene matches. The CDR3 runs 16 residues. Germline V gene data show CDR1 as SGHRS and CDR2 as YFSETQ. CDR3 nucleotide sequence: TGCGCCAGCAGCCTCCGGGACAGGGGGCCGAACACTGAAGCTTTCTTT. Its protein product is CASSLRDRGPNTEAFF.

The sample holds one count of this clone. V is TRBV4-1 and J is TRBJ1-2; 7 positions agree with TRBD1. After removal of 0 bases from V and 2 bases from J, the junction contained 12 bases not matched to a gene. This CDR3 is built from 18 residues. CDR1 and CDR2 from the germline V gene are MGHRA and YSYEKL. This chain's CDR3 is CASSQDLQGRGKNYGYTF. For the CDR3, the DNA is TGCGCCAGCAGCCAAGATCTACAGGGGAGGGGGAAGAACTATGGCTACACCTTC.

This clone was counted once. CDR3 nucleotide sequence: TGTGCCAGCAGCGTAGAGATAGCGGGGGCCTCAAATGAGCAGTTCTTC. This gives the protein CASSVEIAGASNEQFF. The rearrangement uses TRBV9 and TRBJ2-1, with TRBD2 matching over 9 bases. V was pared by 0 bases and J by 7 bases, with 8 bases of the junction left unmatched. This CDR3 is 16 amino acids long. Germline-derived CDR1 and CDR2 are SGDLS and YYNGEE.

The rearrangement uses TRBV5-4 and TRBJ2-3; D unresolved. V was trimmed by 0 bases and J by 4 bases, leaving 9 bases between them. The CDR3 runs to 14 residues. Germline assignment: CDR1 SGHNT and CDR2 YYREEE (reference sequence). This CDR3 reads CASSLDSVPDTQYF. CDR3 sequence (DNA): TGTGCCAGCAGCTTGGACAGTGTCCCAGATACGCAGTATTTT.

V is TRBV7-6 and J is TRBJ2-5; D remains ambiguous. Trimming pared 0 bases from V and 5 bases from J, leaving 19 bases between. There are 17 residues in the CDR3. The V gene's germline CDR1 is SGHVS and CDR2 FNYEAQ. CDR3: CASSLASRLPLRETQYF. The DNA of the CDR3 is TGTGCCAGCAGCTTAGCTTCTAGATTACCGTTACGCGAGACCCAGTACTTC.

The rearrangement links TRBV7-2 to TRBJ2-5, with TRBD2 matching over 7 bases. CDR1 SGHTA and CDR2 FQGNSA come from the germline V gene. Germline trimming cut 5 bases from V and 2 bases from J; bases unmatched to any gene: 8. CDR3 length equals 15 residues. CDR3 nucleotides: TGTGCCAGCAGCCGGCAGACTAGCTCTCAAGAGACCCAGTACTTC. This sequence encodes CASSRQTSSQETQYF. Variable domain in full (rest from reference TRBV7-2 and TRBJ2-5): GAGVSQSPSNKVTEKGKDVELRCDPISGHTALYWYRQSLGQGLEFLIYFQGNSAPDKSGLPSDRFSAERTGGSVSTLTIQRTQQEDSAVYLCASSRQTSSQETQYFGPGTRLLVL.

V and J are TRBV27 and TRBJ2-7; perhaps TRBD2 as D (6 bases). Germline-derived CDR1 and CDR2 are MNHEY and SMNVEV (reference sequence). V lost 1 base, J lost 1 base, and 11 bases lay in between. The CDR3 is made up of 15 amino acids. CDR3 region: CASSLYGGESYEQYF. For the CDR3, the DNA is TGTGCCAGCAGTTTATACGGCGGGGAGTCCTACGAGCAGTACTTC.

This chain connects TRBV11-3 to TRBJ1-1; no firm D call. Germline CDR1 SGHNT, CDR2 YENEEA. Trimming took off 1 base at V and 1 base at J, with 4 bases between the two ends. This CDR3 comprises 13 residues. CDR3 residues: CASSLGGNTEAFF. The CDR3 coding sequence is TGTGCCAGCAGCTTAGGGGGGAACACTGAAGCTTTCTTT.

The gene calls are TRBV7-9 and TRBJ2-1; weak D call: TRBD2 (5 bases). The CDR3 totals 16 residues. V was trimmed by 6 bases and J by 4 bases, leaving 19 bases between them. The germline CDR1 and CDR2 sequences are SEHNR and FQNEAQ (reference sequence). The CDR3 spells CASRFGGPGNYNEQFF. CDR3 nucleotide sequence: TGTGCCAGCAGATTTGGCGGGCCCGGGAATTACAATGAGCAGTTCTTC.

The chain has TRBV11-2 and TRBJ2-2, with unresolved D. The CDR3 sequence is 15 residues long. V was shortened by 3 bases and J by 2 bases, with 10 bases between the two germline ends. Germline V gives CDR1 SGHAT, CDR2 FQNNGV. The DNA of the CDR3 is TGTGCCAGCAGCTTGGCTCTGGACAACACCGGGGAGCTGTTTTTT. As protein: CASSLALDNTGELFF.

The J gene is TRBJ1-4, the V gene TRBV28, with D possibly being TRBD1 (5 bases). Between the trimmed V and J ends, which lost 8 bases and 3 bases, there was a span of 10 bases. Germline CDR1 is MDHEN and CDR2 is SYDVKM. The CDR3 totals 13 residues. CDR3 nucleotides: TGTGCCAGCTCGCGGGACTCTAATGAAAAACTGTTTTTT. Translated, it gives CASSRDSNEKLFF.

V is TRBV6-5 and J is TRBJ1-2, with 8 bases fitting TRBD1. In germline, CDR1 is MNHEY, CDR2 SVGAGI. This CDR3 is 13 amino acids long. J lost 3 bases, V lost 6 bases, and 3 bases had no gene match. As DNA, the CDR3 is TGTGCCAGCAGCCAGACAGGGGACTATGGCTACACCTTC. Translating gives CASSQTGDYGYTF.

This rearrangement joins TRBV5-1 to TRBJ1-1; D is unclear. Between the trimmed V and J ends, which lost 4 bases and 3 bases, there was a span of 10 bases. The CDR3 covers 13 residues. CDR1 SGHRS and CDR2 YFSETQ come from the germline V gene. The CDR3 DNA sequence: TGCGCCAGCAGCAGTCGGAGGGACACTGAAGCTTTCTTT. Its translation is CASSSRRDTEAFF. Complete variable domain (other parts from reference TRBV5-1 and TRBJ1-1): KAGVTQTPRYLIKTRGQQVTLSCSPISGHRSVSWYQQTPGQGLQFLFEYFSETQRNKGNFPGRFSGRQFSNSRSEMNVSTLELGDSALYLCASSSRRDTEAFFGQGTRLTVV.

This clone was detected only a few times. This chain links TRBV7-6 with TRBJ2-5; D is uncertain. Trimming cost V 2 bases and J 1 base, with 11 bases left between them. There are 15 residues in the CDR3. The germline V gene encodes CDR1 SGHVS and CDR2 FNYEAQ. In nucleotides, the CDR3 is TGTGCCAGCAGCTTAAGGTTGGCAGCCCAAGAGACCCAGTACTTC. This gives the protein CASSLRLAAQETQYF.

With regard to this clone: Other nucleotide sequences from this sample produce the same CDR3. This chain uses TRBV6-5 with TRBJ1-5; 9 bases line up with TRBD1. Germline CDR1 and CDR2: MNHEY and SVGAGI. The CDR3 consists of 15 residues. The junction had 9 bases not matched to a gene; V was cut back by 6 bases and J by 6 bases. CDR3 protein: CASSPHRGQVQPQHF. CDR3 sequence (DNA): TGTGCCAGCAGCCCCCACAGGGGGCAGGTTCAGCCCCAGCATTTT.

This clone was found once. The V and J genes are TRBV19 and TRBJ2-1; perhaps TRBD1 as D (6 bases). Per the germline V gene, CDR1 is LNHDA and CDR2 is SQIVND (reference sequence). V lost 3 bases, J lost 0 bases, and 9 bases lay in between. There are 15 residues in the CDR3. The CDR3 sequence is CASSMGQNSYNEQFF. Written as DNA, the CDR3 is TGTGCCAGTAGTATGGGACAAAACTCCTACAATGAGCAGTTCTTC.

The chain carries TRBV6-5 and TRBJ1-4, with D maybe TRBD1 (6 bases). CDR3 size: 12 residues. Trimming left V 5 bases short and J 5 bases short, with 6 bases between. Germline CDR1 is MNHEY and CDR2 is SVGAGI. CDR3 loop: CASSTGNEKLFF. The CDR3, as DNA: TGTGCCAGCAGTACAGGGAATGAAAAACTGTTTTTT.

V is TRBV30 and J is TRBJ1-3, with 10 nucleotides matching TRBD1. Germline V gene sequence: CDR1 GTSNPN, CDR2 SVGIG (reference sequence). V lost 5 bases, J lost 2 bases, and 12 bases stayed unmatched. This CDR3 is built from 17 residues. The CDR3 is CAWDRGRLDQTGNTIYF. As DNA, the CDR3 is TGTGCCTGGGACAGGGGGCGACTGGACCAAACTGGAAACACCATATATTTT.

This clone showed up just once. The rearrangement uses TRBV12-1 and TRBJ2-6; TRBD1 is the table's D call, not checked against the DNA. TRBV12-1 counts as a pseudogene. The CDR3 has 18 amino acids. The DNA for the CDR3 is TGTGCCAGCAGCTGGATCGTTATAGGACAAAGTCGGGCCAACGTCCTGACTTTC. It encodes CASSWIVIGQSRANVLTF.